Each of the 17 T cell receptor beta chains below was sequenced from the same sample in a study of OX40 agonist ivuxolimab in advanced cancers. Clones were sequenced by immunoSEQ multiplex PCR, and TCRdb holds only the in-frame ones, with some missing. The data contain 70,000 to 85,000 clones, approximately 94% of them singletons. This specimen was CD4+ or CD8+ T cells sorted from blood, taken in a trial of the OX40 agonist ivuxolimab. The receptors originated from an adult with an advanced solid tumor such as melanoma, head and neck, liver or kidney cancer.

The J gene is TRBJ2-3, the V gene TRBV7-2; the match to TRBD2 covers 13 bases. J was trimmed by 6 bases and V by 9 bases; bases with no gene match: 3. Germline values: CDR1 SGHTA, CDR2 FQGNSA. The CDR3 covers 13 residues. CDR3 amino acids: CASGTSGMDTQYF. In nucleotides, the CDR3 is TGTGCCAGTGGGACTAGCGGGATGGATACGCAGTATTTT.

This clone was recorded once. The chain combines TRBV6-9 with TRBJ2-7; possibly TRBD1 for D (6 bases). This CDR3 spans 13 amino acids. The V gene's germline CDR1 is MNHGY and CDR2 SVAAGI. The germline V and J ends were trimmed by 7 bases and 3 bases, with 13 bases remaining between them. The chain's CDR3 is CASTNWDNYEQYF. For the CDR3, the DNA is TGTGCCAGCACCAACTGGGACAACTACGAGCAGTACTTC.

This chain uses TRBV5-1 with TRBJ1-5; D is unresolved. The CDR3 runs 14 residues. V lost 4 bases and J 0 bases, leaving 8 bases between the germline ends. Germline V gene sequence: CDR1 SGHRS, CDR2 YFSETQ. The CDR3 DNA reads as TGCGCCAGCAGCACTGGAGATAGCAATCAGCCCCAGCATTTT. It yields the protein CASSTGDSNQPQHF. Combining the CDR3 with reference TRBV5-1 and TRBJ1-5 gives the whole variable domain KAGVTQTPRYLIKTRGQQVTLSCSPISGHRSVSWYQQTPGQGLQFLFEYFSETQRNKGNFPGRFSGRQFSNSRSEMNVSTLELGDSALYLCASSTGDSNQPQHFGDGTRLSIL.

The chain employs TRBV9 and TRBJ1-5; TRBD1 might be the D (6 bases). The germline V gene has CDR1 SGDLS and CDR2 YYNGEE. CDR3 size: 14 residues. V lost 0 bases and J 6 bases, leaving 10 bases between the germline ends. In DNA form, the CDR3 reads TGTGCCAGCAGCGTAGGGACAGCCCCTCAGCCCCAGCATTTT. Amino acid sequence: CASSVGTAPQPQHF.

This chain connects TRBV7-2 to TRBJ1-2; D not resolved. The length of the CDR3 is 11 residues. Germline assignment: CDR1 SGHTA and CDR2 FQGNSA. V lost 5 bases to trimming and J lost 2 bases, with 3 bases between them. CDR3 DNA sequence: TGTGCCAGCAGCCTCAACTATGGCTACACCTTC. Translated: CASSLNYGYTF. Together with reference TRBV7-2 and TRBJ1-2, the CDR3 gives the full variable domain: GAGVSQSPSNKVTEKGKDVELRCDPISGHTALYWYRQSLGQGLEFLIYFQGNSAPDKSGLPSDRFSAERTGGSVSTLTIQRTQQEDSAVYLCASSLNYGYTFGSGTRLTVV.

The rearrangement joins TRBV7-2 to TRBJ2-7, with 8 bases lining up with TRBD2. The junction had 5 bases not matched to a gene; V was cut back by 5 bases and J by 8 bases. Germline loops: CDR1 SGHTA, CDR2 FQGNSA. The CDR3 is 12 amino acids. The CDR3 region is CASSEGLVKQYF. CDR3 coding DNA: TGTGCCAGCAGCGAGGGACTAGTCAAGCAGTACTTC.

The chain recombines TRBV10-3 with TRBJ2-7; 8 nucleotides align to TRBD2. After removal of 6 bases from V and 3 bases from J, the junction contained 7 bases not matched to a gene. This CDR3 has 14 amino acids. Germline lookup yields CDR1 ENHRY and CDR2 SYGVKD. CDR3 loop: CAIRRGLVGYEQYF. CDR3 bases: TGTGCCATCAGAAGGGGACTAGTAGGCTACGAGCAGTACTTC.

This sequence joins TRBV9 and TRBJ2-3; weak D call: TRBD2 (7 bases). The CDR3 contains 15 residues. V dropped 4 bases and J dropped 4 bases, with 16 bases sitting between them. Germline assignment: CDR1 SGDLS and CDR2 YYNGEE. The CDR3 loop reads CASSPRGPTADTQYF. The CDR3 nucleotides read TGTGCCAGCAGCCCGCGGGGGCCCACGGCAGATACGCAGTATTTT. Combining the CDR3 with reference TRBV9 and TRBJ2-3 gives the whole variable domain DSGVTQTPKHLITATGQRVTLRCSPRSGDLSVYWYQQSLDQGLQFLIQYYNGEERAKGNILERFSAQQFPDLHSELNLSSLELGDSALYFCASSPRGPTADTQYFGPGTRLTVL.

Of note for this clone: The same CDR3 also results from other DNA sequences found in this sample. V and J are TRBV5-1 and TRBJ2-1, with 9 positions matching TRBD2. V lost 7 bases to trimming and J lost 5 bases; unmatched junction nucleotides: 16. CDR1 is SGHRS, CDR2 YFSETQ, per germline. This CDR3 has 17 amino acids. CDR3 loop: CASRYFIAGVGDNEQFF. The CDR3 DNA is TGCGCCAGCCGTTACTTCATAGCGGGAGTAGGGGACAATGAGCAGTTCTTC.

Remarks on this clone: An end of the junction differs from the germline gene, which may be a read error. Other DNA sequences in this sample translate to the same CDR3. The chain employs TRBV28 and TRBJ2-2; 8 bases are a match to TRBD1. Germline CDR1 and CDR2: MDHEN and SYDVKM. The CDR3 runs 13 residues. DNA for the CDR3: TGTGCTAGCAGGAGACAGGGGACCGGGGAGCTGTTTTTT. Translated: CASRRQGTGELFF.

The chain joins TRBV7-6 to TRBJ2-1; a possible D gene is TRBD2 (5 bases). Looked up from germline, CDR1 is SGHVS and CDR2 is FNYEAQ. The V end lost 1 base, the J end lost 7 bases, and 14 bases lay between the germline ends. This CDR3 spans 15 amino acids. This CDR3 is CASSLGLVKRNEQFF. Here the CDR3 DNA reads TGTGCCAGCAGCTTAGGCCTAGTTAAGCGGAATGAGCAGTTCTTC.

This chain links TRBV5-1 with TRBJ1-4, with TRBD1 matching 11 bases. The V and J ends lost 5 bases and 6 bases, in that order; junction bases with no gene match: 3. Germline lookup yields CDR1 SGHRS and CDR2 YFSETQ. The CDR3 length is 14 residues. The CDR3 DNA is TGCGCCAGCAGTCGGGGACAGGGGGATGAAAAACTGTTTTTT. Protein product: CASSRGQGDEKLFF.

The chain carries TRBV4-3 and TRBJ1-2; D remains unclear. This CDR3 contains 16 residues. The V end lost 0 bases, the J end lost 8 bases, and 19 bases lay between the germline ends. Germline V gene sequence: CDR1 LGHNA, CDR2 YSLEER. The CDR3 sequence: CASSQDWSGRSEGYTF. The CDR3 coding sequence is TGCGCCAGCAGCCAAGATTGGTCAGGTCGGTCTGAGGGCTACACCTTC.

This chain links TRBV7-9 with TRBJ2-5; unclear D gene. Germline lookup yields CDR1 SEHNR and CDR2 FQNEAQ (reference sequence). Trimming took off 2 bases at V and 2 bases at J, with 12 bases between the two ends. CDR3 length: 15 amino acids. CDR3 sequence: CASSLIRKLQETQYF. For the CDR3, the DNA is TGTGCCAGCAGCTTAATTAGAAAGTTACAAGAGACCCAGTACTTC.

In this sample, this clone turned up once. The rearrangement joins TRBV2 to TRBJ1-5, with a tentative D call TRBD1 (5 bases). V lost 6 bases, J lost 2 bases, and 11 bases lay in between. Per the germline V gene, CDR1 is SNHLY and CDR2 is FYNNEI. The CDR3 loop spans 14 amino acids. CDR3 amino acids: CASRRDSGNQPQHF. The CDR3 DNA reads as TGTGCCAGCAGAAGGGACTCGGGCAATCAGCCCCAGCATTTT.

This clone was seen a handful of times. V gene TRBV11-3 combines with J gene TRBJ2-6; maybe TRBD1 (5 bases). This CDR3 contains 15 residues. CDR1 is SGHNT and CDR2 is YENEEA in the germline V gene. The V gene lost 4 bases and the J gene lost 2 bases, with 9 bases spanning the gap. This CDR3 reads CASSYRTTGANVLTF. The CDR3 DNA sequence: TGTGCCAGCAGCTACAGGACAACTGGGGCCAACGTCCTGACTTTC. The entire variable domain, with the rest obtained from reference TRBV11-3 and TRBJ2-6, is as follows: EAGVVQSPRYKIIEKKQPVAFWCNPISGHNTLYWYLQNLGQGPELLIRYENEEAVDDSQLPKDRFSAERLKGVDSTLKIQPAELGDSAVYLCASSYRTTGANVLTFGAGSRLTVL.

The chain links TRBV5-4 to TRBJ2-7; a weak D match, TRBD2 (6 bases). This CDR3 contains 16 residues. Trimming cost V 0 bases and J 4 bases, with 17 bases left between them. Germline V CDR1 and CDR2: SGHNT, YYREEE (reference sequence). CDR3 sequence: CASSLGPGGSSYEQYF. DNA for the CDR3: TGTGCCAGCAGCTTGGGGCCCGGGGGTAGTTCGTACGAGCAGTACTTC. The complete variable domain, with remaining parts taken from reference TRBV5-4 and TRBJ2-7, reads ETGVTQSPTHLIKTRGQQVTLRCSSQSGHNTVSWYQQALGQGPQFIFQYYREEENGRGNFPPRFSGLQFPNYSSELNVNALELDDSALYLCASSLGPGGSSYEQYFGPGTRLTVT.